This T cell receptor beta chain was observed in a study of blood T cells in healthy people across ages. The study, taken as a whole, reports: Using unsorted PBMCs precluded a conclusive naive versus antigen-experienced comparison. A greater number of naive CD4+ cells and higher diversity distinguished long-lived donors from aged donors. Diversity estimated from one million T cells was considered an underestimate.

Through a sample-barcoded 5' primer and a J-beta primer mix, a second PCR was run for roughly 6 to 12 cycles. MiXCR, run by TCRdb on the 5' RACE reads, gives a single entry per CDR3 protein. Here the sample spans fewer than 700,000 distinct CDR3 sequences, less than 45% being singletons. Each donor's blood draw was around 9.2 milliliters of peripheral blood. V gave up 7 bases and J gave up 1 base; unmatched junction bases: 8. CDR1 is SQVTM, CDR2 ANQGSEA, per germline. The CDR3 runs to 15 residues. Worth noting for this clonotype: No antigen is known for it.

The sample consisted of blood. This receptor was taken from a man at least 80 years old in good health. The genes are TRBV29-1 and TRBJ2-2; 8 nucleotides line up with TRBD2. CDR3 residues: CSARRGAQNTGELFF. In nucleotides, the CDR3 is TGCAGCGCGCGGCGGGGGGCTCAGAACACCGGGGAGCTGTTTTTT.